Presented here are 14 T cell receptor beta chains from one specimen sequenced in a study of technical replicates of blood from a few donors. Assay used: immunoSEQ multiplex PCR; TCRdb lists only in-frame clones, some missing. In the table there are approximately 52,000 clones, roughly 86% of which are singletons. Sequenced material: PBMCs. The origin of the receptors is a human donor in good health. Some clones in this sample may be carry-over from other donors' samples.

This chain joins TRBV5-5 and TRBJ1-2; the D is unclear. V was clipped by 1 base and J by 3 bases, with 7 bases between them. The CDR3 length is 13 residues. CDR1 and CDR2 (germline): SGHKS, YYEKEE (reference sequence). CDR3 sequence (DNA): TGTGCCAGCAGCTTGCTGGGCTACTATGGCTACACCTTC. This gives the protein CASSLLGYYGYTF.

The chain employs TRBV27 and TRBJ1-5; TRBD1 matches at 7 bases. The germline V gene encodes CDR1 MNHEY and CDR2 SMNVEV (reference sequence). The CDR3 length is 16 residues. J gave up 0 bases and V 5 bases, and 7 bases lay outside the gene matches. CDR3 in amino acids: CASSQTGSYSNQPQHF. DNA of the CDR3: TGTGCCAGCAGTCAGACAGGGTCCTATAGCAATCAGCCCCAGCATTTT.

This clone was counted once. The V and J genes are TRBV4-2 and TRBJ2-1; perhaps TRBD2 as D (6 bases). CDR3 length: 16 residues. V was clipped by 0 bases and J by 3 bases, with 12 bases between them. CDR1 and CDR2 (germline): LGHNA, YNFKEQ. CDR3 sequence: CASSQDTRRDYNEQFF. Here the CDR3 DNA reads TGTGCCAGCAGCCAAGATACGAGGCGGGACTACAATGAGCAGTTCTTC.

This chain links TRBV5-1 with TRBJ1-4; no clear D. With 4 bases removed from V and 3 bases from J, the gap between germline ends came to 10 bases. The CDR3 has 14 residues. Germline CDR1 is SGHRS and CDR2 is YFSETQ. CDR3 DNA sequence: TGCGCCAGCAGCCAAGACACCTCTAATGAAAAACTGTTTTTT. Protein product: CASSQDTSNEKLFF.

The CDR3 region is CASSQGTSGTQETQYF. CDR3 sequence (DNA): TGCGCCAGCAGCCAAGGAACTAGCGGGACGCAAGAGACCCAGTACTTC. This chain joins TRBV4-3 and TRBJ2-5; 10 bases match TRBD2. This CDR3 region has 16 residues. CDR1 LGHNA and CDR2 YSLEER come from the germline V gene. J gave up 2 bases and V 1 base, and 4 bases lay outside the gene matches.

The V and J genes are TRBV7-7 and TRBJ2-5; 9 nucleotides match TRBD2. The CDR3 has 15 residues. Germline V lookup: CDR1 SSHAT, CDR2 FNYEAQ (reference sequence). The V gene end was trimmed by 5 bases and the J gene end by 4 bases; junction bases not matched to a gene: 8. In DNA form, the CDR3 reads TGTGCCAGCAGCGGCGGGGGGGCAAACCGAGAGACCCAGTACTTC. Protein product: CASSGGGANRETQYF. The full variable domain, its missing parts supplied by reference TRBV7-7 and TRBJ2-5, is GAGVSQSPRYKVTKRGQDVTLRCDPISSHATLYWYQQALGQGPEFLTYFNYEAQPDKSGLPSDRFSAERPEGSISTLTIQRTEQRDSAMYRCASSGGGANRETQYFGPGTRLLVL.

CDR3 in amino acids: CASSLAVRLGTDTQYF. The CDR3 region has the DNA TGTGCCAGCAGCTTAGCGGTCAGGTTGGGCACAGATACGCAGTATTTT. J is TRBJ2-3 and V is TRBV7-6; D unresolved. Germline V gene lookup returns CDR1 SGHVS and CDR2 FNYEAQ. The CDR3 is 16 residues long. V shed 0 bases and J shed 1 base, with 11 bases lying between them.

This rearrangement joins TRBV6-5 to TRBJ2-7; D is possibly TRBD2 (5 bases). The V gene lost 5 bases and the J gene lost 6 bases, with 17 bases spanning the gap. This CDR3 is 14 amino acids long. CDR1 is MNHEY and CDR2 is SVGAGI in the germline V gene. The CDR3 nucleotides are TGTGCCAGCAGTGGCTCGAGGGTAAGAGCCGAGCAGTACTTC. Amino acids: CASSGSRVRAEQYF.

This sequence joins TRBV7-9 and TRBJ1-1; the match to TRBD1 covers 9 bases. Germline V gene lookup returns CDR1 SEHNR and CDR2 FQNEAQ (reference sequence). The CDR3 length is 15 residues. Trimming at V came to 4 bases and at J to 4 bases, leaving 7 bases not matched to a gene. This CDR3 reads CASSSTPTGGTEAFF. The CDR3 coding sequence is TGTGCCAGCAGCTCAACGCCGACAGGGGGCACTGAAGCTTTCTTT. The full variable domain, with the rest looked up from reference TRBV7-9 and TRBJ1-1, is DTGVSQNPRHKITKRGQNVTFRCDPISEHNRLYWYRQTLGQGPEFLTYFQNEAQLEKSRLLSDRFSAERPKGSFSTLEIQRTEQGDSAMYLCASSSTPTGGTEAFFGQGTRLTVV.

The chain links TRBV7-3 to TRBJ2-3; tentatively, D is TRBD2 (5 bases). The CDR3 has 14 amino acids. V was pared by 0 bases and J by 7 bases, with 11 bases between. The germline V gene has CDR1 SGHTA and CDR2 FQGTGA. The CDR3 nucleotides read TGTGCCAGCAGCTTAACGGGCCGGGGTAATACGCAGTATTTT. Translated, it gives CASSLTGRGNTQYF.

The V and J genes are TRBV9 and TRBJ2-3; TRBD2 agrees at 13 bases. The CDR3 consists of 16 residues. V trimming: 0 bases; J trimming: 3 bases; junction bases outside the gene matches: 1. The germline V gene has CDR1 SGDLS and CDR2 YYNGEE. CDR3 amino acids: CASSVGTSGRTDTQYF. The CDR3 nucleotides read TGTGCCAGCAGCGTAGGGACTAGCGGGAGAACAGATACGCAGTATTTT. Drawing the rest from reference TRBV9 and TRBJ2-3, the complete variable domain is DSGVTQTPKHLITATGQRVTLRCSPRSGDLSVYWYQQSLDQGLQFLIQYYNGEERAKGNILERFSAQQFPDLHSELNLSSLELGDSALYFCASSVGTSGRTDTQYFGPGTRLTVL.

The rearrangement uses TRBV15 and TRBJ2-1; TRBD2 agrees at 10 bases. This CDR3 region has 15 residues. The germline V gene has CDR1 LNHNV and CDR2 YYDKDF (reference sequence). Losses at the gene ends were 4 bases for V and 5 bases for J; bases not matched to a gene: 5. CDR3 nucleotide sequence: TGTGCCACCAGCATTGGACTAGCGGATCACAATGAGCAGTTCTTC. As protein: CATSIGLADHNEQFF.

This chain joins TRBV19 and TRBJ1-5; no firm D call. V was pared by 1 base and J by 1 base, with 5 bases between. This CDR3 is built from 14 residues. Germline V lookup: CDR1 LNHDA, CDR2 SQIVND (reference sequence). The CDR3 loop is CASSIVQSNQPQHF. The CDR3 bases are TGTGCCAGTAGTATAGTACAGAGCAATCAGCCCCAGCATTTT.

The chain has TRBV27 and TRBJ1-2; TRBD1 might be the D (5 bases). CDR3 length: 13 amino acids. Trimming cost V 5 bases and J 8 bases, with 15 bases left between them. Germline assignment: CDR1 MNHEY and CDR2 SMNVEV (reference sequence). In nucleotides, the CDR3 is TGTGCCAGCAGTACCTTGGACATGGAGGGCTACACCTTC. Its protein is CASSTLDMEGYTF.